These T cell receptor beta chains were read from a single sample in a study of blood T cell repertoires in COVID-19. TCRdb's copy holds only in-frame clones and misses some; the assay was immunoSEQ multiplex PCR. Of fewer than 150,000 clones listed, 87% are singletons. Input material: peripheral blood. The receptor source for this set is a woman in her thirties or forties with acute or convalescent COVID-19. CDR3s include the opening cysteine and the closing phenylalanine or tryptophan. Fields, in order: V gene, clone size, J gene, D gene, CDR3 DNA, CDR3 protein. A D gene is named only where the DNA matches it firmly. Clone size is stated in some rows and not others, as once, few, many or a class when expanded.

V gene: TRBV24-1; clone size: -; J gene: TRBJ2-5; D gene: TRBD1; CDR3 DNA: TGTGCCACCAGTGCAGGACAGGGCCAAGAGACCCAGTACTTC; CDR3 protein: CATSAGQGQETQYF
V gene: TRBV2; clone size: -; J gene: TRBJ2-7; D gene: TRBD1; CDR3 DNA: TGTGCCAGCACTCGGACAGGGGGCTCCGAGCAGTACTTC; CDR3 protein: CASTRTGGSEQYF
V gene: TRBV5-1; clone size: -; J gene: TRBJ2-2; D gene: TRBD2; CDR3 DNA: TGCGCCAGCAGCGTCCGACTAGCGGGAGTTGGCACCGGGGAGCTGTTTTTT; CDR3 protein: CASSVRLAGVGTGELFF
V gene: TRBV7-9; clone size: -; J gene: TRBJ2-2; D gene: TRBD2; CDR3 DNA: TGTGCCAGCACCGGCACAGCGGGAGAAGCTGACGGGGAGCTGTTTTTT; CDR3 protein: CASTGTAGEADGELFF
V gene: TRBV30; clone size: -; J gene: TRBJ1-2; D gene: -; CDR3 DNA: TGTGCCTGGAGTGTACCGGTCCGCTCAACCTATGGCTACACCTTC; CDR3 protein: CAWSVPVRSTYGYTF
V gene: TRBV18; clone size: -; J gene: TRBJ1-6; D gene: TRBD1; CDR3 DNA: TGTGCCAGCTCACCCCGGACAGGGGTTAATTCACCCCTCCACTTT; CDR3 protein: CASSPRTGVNSPLHF
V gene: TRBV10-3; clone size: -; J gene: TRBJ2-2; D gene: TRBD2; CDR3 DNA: TGTGCCATCGGGTCCGGACTGGGGGGGGACACCGGGGAGCTGTTTTTT; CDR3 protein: CAIGSGLGGDTGELFF
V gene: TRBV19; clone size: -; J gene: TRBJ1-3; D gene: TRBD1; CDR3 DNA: TGTGCCAGTGGGAACAGGGGCCAGGCTGGAAACACCATATATTTT; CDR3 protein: CASGNRGQAGNTIYF
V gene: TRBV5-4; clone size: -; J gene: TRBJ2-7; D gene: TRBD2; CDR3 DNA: TGTGCCAGCAGCACCAGGACGGGAGGCTACGAGCAGTACTTC; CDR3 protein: CASSTRTGGYEQYF
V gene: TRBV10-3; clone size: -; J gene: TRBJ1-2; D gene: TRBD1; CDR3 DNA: TGTGCCACCGGGACAGGCCTTAGGGGCTACACCTTC; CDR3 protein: CATGTGLRGYTF
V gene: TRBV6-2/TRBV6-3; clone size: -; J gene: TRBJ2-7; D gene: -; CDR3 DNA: TGTGCCAGCAGTTACTATAGCGGCTCCTACGAGCAGTACTTC; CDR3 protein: CASSYYSGSYEQYF
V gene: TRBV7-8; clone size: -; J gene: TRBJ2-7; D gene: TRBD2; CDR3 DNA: TGTGCCAGCAGCTCCGGACTAGCGGGAGTCATAATCTACGAGCAGTACTTC; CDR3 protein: CASSSGLAGVIIYEQYF
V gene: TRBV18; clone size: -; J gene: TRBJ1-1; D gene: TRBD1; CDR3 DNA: TGTGCCAGCTCACGACAGGGGGCGAACACTGAAGCTTTCTTT; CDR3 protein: CASSRQGANTEAFF
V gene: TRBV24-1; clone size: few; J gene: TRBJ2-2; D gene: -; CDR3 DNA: TGTGCCACCAGTGAGGGCTCGAGGGAGACCGGGGAGCTGTTTTTT; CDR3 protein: CATSEGSRETGELFF
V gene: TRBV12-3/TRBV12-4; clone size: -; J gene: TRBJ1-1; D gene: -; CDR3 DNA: TGTGCCAGCAGTTTGGGGGGAAACACTGAAGCTTTCTTT; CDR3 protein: CASSLGGNTEAFF
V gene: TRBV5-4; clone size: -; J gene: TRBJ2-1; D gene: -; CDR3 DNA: TGTGCCAGCAGCCCCGGAATGACTGTCCTGGTTTACAATGAGCAGTTCTTC; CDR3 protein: CASSPGMTVLVYNEQFF
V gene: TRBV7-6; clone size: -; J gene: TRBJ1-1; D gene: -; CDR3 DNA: TGTGCCAGCAGCTCCCAAATCTCATCGGGCACTGAAGCTTTCTTT; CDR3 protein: CASSSQISSGTEAFF
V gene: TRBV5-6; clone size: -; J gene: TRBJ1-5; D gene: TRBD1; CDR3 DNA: TGTGCCAGCAGCTTACGGACAGGGGGCTTGCAGCCCCAGCATTTT; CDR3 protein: CASSLRTGGLQPQHF
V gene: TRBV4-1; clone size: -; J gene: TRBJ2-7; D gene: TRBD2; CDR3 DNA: TGCGCCAGCAGCCAACTAGGACTAGCGGGGGACTACGAGCAGTACTTC; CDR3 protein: CASSQLGLAGDYEQYF
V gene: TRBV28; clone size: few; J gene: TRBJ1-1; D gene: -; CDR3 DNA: TGTGCCACCGCCGGAGGGTATGAAGCTTTCTTT; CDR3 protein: CATAGGYEAFF
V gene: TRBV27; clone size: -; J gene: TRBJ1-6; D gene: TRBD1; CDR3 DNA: TGTGCCAGCAGTTCGGGACAGGGTAATTCACCCCTCCACTTT; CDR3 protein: CASSSGQGNSPLHF
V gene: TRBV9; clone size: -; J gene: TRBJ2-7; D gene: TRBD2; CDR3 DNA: TGTGCCAGCAGCGTAAGTAGCGGGGGCCTGGAGGAGCAGTACTTC; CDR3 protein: CASSVSSGGLEEQYF
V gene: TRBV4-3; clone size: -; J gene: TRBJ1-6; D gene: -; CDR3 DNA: TGCGCCAGCAGCCAAGATGCGGGACCACCCCTCCACTTT; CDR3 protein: CASSQDAGPPLHF
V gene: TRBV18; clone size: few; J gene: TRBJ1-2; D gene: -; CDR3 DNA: TGTGCCAGCTCACCGGGAGTAGCCGGCTACACCTTC; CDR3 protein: CASSPGVAGYTF
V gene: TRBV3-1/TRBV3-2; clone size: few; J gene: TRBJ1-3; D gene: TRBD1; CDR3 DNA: TGTGCCAGCAGCAGCACAGGGGTTGAAACCATATATTTT; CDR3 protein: CASSSTGVETIYF
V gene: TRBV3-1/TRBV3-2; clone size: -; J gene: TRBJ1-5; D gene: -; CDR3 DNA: TGTGCCAGCAGCCAAGAGGGCTTGAATCAGCCCCAGCATTTT; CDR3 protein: CASSQEGLNQPQHF
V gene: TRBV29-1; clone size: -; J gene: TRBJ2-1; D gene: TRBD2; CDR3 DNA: TGCAGCGTTGAAGATCTAGCGGGAGGTGAGCAGTTCTTC; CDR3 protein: CSVEDLAGGEQFF
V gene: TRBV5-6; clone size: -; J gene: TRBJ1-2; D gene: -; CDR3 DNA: TGTGCCAGCAGCCGTGCCTCCAATTCTCAGTATGGCTACACCTTC; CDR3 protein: CASSRASNSQYGYTF
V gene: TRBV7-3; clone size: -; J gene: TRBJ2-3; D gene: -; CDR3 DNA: TGTGCCAGCAGCTTAGACGGGAGCACAGATACGCAGTATTTT; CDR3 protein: CASSLDGSTDTQYF
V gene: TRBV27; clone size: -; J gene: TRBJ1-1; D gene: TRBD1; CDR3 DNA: TGTGCCAGCAGTGCGCAAGACAGGGGGCGCGACACTGAAGCTTTCTTT; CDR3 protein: CASSAQDRGRDTEAFF
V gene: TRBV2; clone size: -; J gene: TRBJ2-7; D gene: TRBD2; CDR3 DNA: TGTGCCAGCGGGATTAGCGGGAGGGCCGGAGAGCAGTACTTC; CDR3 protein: CASGISGRAGEQYF
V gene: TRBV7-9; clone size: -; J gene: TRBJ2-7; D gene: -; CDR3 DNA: TGTGCCAGCAGCCTTCAGGGCTACGAGCAGTACTTC; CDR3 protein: CASSLQGYEQYF
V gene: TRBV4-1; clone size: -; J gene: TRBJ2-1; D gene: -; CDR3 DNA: TGCGCCAGCAGCCAAGACCCCAATGGGGGCGCGAACAATGAGCAGTTCTTC; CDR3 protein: CASSQDPNGGANNEQFF
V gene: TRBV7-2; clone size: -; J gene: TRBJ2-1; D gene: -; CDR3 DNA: TGTGCCAGCGGGCGGGGAGTTCATGAGCAGTTCTTC; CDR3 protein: CASGRGVHEQFF
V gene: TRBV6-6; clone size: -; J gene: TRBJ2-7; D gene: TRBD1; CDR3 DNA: TGTGCCAGCAGTTACCGGGACAGGGGCGACTACGAGCAGTACTTC; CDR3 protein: CASSYRDRGDYEQYF
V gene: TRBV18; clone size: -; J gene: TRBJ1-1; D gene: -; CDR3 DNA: TGTGCCAGCTCACCCACAGCGGGAGTGAACACTGAAGCTTTCTTT; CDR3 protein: CASSPTAGVNTEAFF
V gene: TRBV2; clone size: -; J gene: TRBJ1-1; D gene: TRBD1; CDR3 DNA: TGTGCCAGCAGTGTTCCCGGGACAGACCAGAACACTGAAGCTTTCTTT; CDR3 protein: CASSVPGTDQNTEAFF
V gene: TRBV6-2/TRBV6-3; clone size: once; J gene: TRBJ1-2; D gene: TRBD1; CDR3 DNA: TGTGCCAGCAGCCGGCCTTACTCGGGACAGGGGGCGTCAGATGGCTACACCTTC; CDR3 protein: CASSRPYSGQGASDGYTF
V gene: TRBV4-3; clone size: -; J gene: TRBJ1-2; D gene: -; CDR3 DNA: TGCGCCAGCAGCCAAGATATACACAAACCGGGCTACACCTTC; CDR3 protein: CASSQDIHKPGYTF
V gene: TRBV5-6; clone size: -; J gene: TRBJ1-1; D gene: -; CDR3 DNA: TGTGCCAGCAGCTGGTCGCGGGGAATGAACACTGAAGCTTTCTTT; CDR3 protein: CASSWSRGMNTEAFF
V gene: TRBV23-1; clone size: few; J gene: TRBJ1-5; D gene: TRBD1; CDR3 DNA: TGCGCCAGCAGTAACAGGGGCGTCAATCAGCCCCAGCATTTT; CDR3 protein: CASSNRGVNQPQHF